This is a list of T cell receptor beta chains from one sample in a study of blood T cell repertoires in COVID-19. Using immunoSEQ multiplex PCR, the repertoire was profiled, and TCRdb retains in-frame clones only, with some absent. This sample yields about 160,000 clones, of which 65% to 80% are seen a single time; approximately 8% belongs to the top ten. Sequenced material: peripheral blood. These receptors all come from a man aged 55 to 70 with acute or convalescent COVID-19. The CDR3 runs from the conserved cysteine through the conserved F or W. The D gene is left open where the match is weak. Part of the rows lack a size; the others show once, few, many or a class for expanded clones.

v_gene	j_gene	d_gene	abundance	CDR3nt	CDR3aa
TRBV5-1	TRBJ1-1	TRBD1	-	TGCGCCAGCCTACCCACGGGGACAGGGGACACTGAAGCTTTCTTT	CASLPTGTGDTEAFF
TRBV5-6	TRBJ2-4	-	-	TGTGCCAGCAGCTTGCGAGACATTCAGTACTTC	CASSLRDIQYF
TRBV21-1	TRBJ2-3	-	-	TGTGCACCAAACGCGGGACCCCTAATAGATACGCAGTATTTT	CAPNAGPLIDTQYF
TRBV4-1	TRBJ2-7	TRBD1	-	TGCGCCAGCAGCCAAAAGGACACAGCAGGGGGTGAGCAGTACTTC	CASSQKDTAGGEQYF
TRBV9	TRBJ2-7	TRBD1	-	TGTGCCAGCAGCACCGGACCCGGGACAGGAATCTACGAGCAGTACTTC	CASSTGPGTGIYEQYF
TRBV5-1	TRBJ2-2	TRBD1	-	TGCGCCAGCACCCTATGGACAGGGGGCACCGGGGAGCTGTTTTTT	CASTLWTGGTGELFF
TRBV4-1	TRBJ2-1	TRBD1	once	TGCGCCAGCAGCCGAGGCGATGGGACAGGGCCCAATGAGCAGTTCTTC	CASSRGDGTGPNEQFF
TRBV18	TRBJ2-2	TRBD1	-	TGTGCCAGCTCACCACAATCAGGGGGCCTCGGGGAGCTGTTTTTT	CASSPQSGGLGELFF
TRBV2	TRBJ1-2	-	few	TGTGCCAGCAGGCTCGGGGAAGAACTTAACTATGGCTACACCTTC	CASRLGEELNYGYTF
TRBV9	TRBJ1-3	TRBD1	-	TGTGCCAGCAGCGTAGCGTACAGGGGATCCTCTGGAAACACCATATATTTT	CASSVAYRGSSGNTIYF
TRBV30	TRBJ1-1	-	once	TGTGCCTGGAGTGAATTGAAGGGGAGGACTGAAGCTTTCTTT	CAWSELKGRTEAFF
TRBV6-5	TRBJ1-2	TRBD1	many	TGTGCCAGCAGCCCAGACAGGGTGGGAAGAGGCTACACCTTC	CASSPDRVGRGYTF
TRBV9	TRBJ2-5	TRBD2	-	TGTGCCAGCAGCGGGGCTAGCGGGGGGGCCGCGGAGACCCAGTACTTC	CASSGASGGAAETQYF
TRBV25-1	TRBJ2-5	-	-	TGTGCCAGCAGTGATGCGGGGGCGTCGAAAGAGACCCAGTACTTC	CASSDAGASKETQYF
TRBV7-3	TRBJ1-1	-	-	TGTGCCAGCAGCCCTGTGGGGGGTGGGAACACTGAAGCTTTCTTT	CASSPVGGGNTEAFF
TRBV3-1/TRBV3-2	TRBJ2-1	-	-	TGTGCCAGCAGCCCAGGGGGCGGGACTAAGAACAATGAGCAGTTCTTC	CASSPGGGTKNNEQFF
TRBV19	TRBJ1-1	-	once	TGTGCCACCCGGGACGGCGGGATGAACACTGAAGCTTTCTTT	CATRDGGMNTEAFF
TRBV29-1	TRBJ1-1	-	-	TGCAGCGTTGAGGTCAGACAAGGTAGCACTGAAGCTTTCTTT	CSVEVRQGSTEAFF
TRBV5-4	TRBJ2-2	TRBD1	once	TGTGCCAGCAGCTGGGGACAGGGGATAGGCACCGGGGAGCTGTTTTTT	CASSWGQGIGTGELFF
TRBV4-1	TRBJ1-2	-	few	TGCGCCAGCAGCCAAGATAAAACAGGTGGTGGCTACACCTTC	CASSQDKTGGGYTF
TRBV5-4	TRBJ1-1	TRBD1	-	TGTGCCAGCAACACCGGGACAGACAACACTGAAGCTTTCTTT	CASNTGTDNTEAFF
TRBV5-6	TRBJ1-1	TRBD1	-	TGTGCCAGCAGCGCGGGACAGAAAGCTTTCTTT	CASSAGQKAFF
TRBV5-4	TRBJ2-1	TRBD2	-	TGTGCCAGCAGCTTGGCCGGTAGCGGGGGGTCTCAGTTCTTC	CASSLAGSGGSQFF
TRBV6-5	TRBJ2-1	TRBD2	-	TGTGCCAGTTCCGCCGGACTAGCTTCTGATGAGCAGTTCTTC	CASSAGLASDEQFF
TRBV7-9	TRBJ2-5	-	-	TGTGCCAGCAGCCCCAGCCTCGCAGGGGAAGAGACCCAGTACTTC	CASSPSLAGEETQYF
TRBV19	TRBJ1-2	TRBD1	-	TGTGCCAGTAGTATAGGAGCTGGAGGGGGCGGTGGCTACACCTTC	CASSIGAGGGGGYTF
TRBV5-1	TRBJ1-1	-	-	TGCGCCAGCAGCTTGCTAGGCTCTGAAGCTTTCTTT	CASSLLGSEAFF
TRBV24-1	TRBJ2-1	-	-	TGTGCCACCAGTGATTTGCACAAAGGGGGAAAACGCAGAGAGCAGTTCTTC	CATSDLHKGGKRREQFF
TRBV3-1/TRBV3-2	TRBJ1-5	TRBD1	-	TGTGCCAGCAGCCAAGGGACAGGGGTCCAGCCCCAGCATTTT	CASSQGTGVQPQHF
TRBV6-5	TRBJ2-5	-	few	TGTGCCAGCAGAAGTGTCGGGGTCCAAGAGACCCAGTACTTC	CASRSVGVQETQYF
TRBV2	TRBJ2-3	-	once	TGTGCCAGCAGTCGGTCTAGCGCAGGAGATACGCAGTATTTT	CASSRSSAGDTQYF
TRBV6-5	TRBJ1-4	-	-	TGTGCCAGCAGCCCCACAGGCGTTAATGAAAAACTGTTTTTT	CASSPTGVNEKLFF
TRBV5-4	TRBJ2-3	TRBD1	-	TGTGCCAGCAGCTTCGGACAGGGGAAGGGGACAGATACGCAGTATTTT	CASSFGQGKGTDTQYF
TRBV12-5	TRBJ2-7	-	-	TGTGCTAGTGGTTCCTTTACGGGGAGTTACCACGAGCAGTACTTC	CASGSFTGSYHEQYF
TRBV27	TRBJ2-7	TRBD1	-	TGTGCCAGCAGTGCCTACGGGACAGGGAGCAACGAGCAGTACTTC	CASSAYGTGSNEQYF
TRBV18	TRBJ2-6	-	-	TGTGCCAGCTCACCACCCTTCGGGGGTTCTGGGGCCAACGTCCTGACTTTC	CASSPPFGGSGANVLTF
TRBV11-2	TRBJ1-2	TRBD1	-	TGTGCCAGCAGCTTAGTAGGGACAGTTTTGTATCACACCTTC	CASSLVGTVLYHTF